Reported below is one T cell receptor beta chain. Germline is not matched at one junction end, which may reflect a read error. Clones were sequenced by immunoSEQ multiplex PCR, and TCRdb holds only the in-frame ones, with some missing. The top ten clones hold less than 1% of a sample with 99,000 or so clones, about 94% of them seen once. This record belongs to a study of T cell changes during pregnancy in multiple sclerosis. Germline CDR1 reads MNHEY; CDR2 reads SVGAGI. The length of the CDR3 is 14 residues. The material sequenced was peripheral blood, taken after pregnancy. This sequence was found in a female donor with multiple sclerosis, enrolled in a pregnancy study. V usage is TRBV6-5 and J usage is TRBJ1-2; D might be TRBD1 (5 bases). The CDR3 region has the DNA TGTGCCAGCAGTCACTCGGGGCGTAACTATGGCTACACCTTC. Amino acid sequence: CASSHSGRNYGYTF.